This TCR beta chain emerged from a study of T cell responses to AZD1222 COVID-19 vaccine. General study results and limits: Within unmutated variant regions lay the reported targets of nearly half of spike-specific TCRs. Just six AZD1222 recipients were seropositive at baseline. Repertoires were collected only later (after the peak T cell response had occurred). Spike-specific TCR depth and breadth grew after two AZD1222 doses.

The repertoire was sequenced with immunoSEQ multiplex PCR; TCRdb's copy has only in-frame clones and lacks some. The sample has 95,000 to 100,000 clones, about nine tenths seen once. For this clone: The target antigen is unknown.

V was pared by 3 bases and J by 5 bases, with 7 bases between. This CDR3 contains 13 residues. Germline-derived CDR1 and CDR2 are MDHEN and SYDVKM. The genes are TRBV28 and TRBJ2-2, with no clear D. Specimen: peripheral blood, collected on day 0 of AZD1222 vaccination. This clonotype originated in an adult in good health. The CDR3 protein is CASSLGSTGELFF. CDR3 coding DNA: TGTGCCAGCAGTTTGGGGTCGACCGGGGAGCTGTTTTTT. Full variable domain (remainder filled in from reference TRBV28 and TRBJ2-2): DVKVTQSSRYLVKRTGEKVFLECVQDMDHENMFWYRQDPGLGLRLIYFSYDVKMKEKGDIPEGYSVSREKKERFSLILESASTNQTSMYLCASSLGSTGELFFGEGSRLTVL.